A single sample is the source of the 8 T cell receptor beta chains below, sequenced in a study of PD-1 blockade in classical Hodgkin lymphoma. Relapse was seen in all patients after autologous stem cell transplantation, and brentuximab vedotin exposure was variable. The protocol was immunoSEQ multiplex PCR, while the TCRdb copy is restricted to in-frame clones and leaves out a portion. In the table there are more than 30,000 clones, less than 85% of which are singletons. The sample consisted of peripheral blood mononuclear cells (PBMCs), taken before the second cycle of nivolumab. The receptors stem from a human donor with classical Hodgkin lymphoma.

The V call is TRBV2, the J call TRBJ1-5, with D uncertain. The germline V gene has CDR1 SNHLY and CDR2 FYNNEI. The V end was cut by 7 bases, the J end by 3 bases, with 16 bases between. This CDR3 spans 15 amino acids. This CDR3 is CASTPLLRVNQPQHF. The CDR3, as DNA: TGTGCCAGCACCCCCCTATTGAGGGTCAATCAGCCCCAGCATTTT.

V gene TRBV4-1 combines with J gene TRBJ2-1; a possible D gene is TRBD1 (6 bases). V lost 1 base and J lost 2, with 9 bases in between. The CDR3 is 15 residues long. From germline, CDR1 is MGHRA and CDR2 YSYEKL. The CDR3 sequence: CASSQAGTPYNEQFF. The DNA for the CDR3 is TGCGCCAGCAGCCAAGCCGGGACACCCTACAATGAGCAGTTCTTC.

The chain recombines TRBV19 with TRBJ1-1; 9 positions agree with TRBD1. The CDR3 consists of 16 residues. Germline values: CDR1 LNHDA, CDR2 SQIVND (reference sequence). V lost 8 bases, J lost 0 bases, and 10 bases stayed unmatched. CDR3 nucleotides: TGTGCCAGTCACATGACCGGGACAGGGTTGAACACTGAAGCTTTCTTT. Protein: CASHMTGTGLNTEAFF.

CDR3 DNA: TGCGCCAGCAGCCAACAGGGAGGGATAAGGGCTGAAGCTTTCTTT. The encoded protein is CASSQQGGIRAEAFF. The V and J genes are TRBV4-1 and TRBJ1-1, with D tentatively TRBD1 (5 bases). The germline V gene has CDR1 MGHRA and CDR2 YSYEKL. The length of the CDR3 is 15 residues. The V and J ends lost 2 bases and 6 bases respectively, with 16 bases between them.

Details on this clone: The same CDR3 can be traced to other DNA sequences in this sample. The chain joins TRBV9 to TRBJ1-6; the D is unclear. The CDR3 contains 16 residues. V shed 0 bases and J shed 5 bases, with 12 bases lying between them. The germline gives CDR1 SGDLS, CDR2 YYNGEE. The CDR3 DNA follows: TGTGCCAGCAGCGTAGGAATTGGACCCAATAATTCACCCCTCCACTTT. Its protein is CASSVGIGPNNSPLHF.

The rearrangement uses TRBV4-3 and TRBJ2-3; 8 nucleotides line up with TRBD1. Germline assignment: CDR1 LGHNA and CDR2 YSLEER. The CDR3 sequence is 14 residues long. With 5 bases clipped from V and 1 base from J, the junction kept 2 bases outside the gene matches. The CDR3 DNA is TGCGCCAGCAGCTCGGGACAGGGCACAGATACGCAGTATTTT. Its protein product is CASSSGQGTDTQYF.

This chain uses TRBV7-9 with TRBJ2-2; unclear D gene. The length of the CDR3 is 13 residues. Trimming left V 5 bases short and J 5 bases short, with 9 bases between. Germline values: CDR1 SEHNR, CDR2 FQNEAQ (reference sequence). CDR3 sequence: CASSLSETGELFF. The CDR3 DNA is TGTGCCAGCAGCCTTAGTGAGACCGGGGAGCTGTTTTTT.

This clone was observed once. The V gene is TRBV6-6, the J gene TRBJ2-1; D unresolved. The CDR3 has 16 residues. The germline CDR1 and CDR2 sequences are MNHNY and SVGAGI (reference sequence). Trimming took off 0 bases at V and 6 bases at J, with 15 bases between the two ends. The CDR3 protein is CASSYSLEVVGNEQFF. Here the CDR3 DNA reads TGTGCCAGCAGTTACTCCTTGGAAGTGGTGGGCAATGAGCAGTTCTTC.